These 15 T cell receptor beta chains were all obtained from the same sample, sequenced in a study of immune characterization of retroperitoneal liposarcoma. TCRdb redid the calling of the PCR reads with MiXCR, one entry per CDR3 protein. In the table there are around 10,000 distinct CDR3 sequences, 27% of which are singletons. The sample was tumor tissue. These receptors originate from a female donor with retroperitoneal liposarcoma.

This clonotype is medium-sized. The gene calls are TRBV7-8 and TRBJ2-3; 7 nucleotides align to TRBD1. The length of the CDR3 is 13 residues. Germline CDR1 and CDR2: SGHVS and FQNEAQ. V lost 8 bases and J lost 2; bases outside the gene matches: 4. The CDR3 bases are TGTGCCAGCCAGACAGGGTACACAGATACGCAGTATTTT. Amino acids: CASQTGYTDTQYF.

The chain recombines TRBV6-8 with TRBJ2-1, with 8 bases identical to TRBD1. The CDR3 extends over 15 amino acids. J was trimmed by 10 bases and V by 10 bases; bases with no gene match: 18. Germline-derived CDR1 and CDR2 are MNHGY and SAAAGT. The DNA of the CDR3 is TGTGCCACTCATTCCCCGGACAGGGCTTTCTACGAGCAGTTCTTC. This sequence encodes CATHSPDRAFYEQFF.

This chain connects TRBV6-5 to TRBJ2-1; 12 positions agree with TRBD1. Matching the DNA end better, TRBJ2-7 makes the J call doubtful. Germline V lookup: CDR1 MNHEY, CDR2 SVGAGI. CDR3 size: 15 residues. CDR3 nucleotide sequence: TGTGCCAGCAGTTACGGGACAGGGGGCTACAATGAGCAGTACTTC. It codes for CASSYGTGGYNEQYF.

This clonotype counts as medium-sized. The chain joins TRBV6-1 to TRBJ2-1; D is unresolved. The J call may be mistaken, given a closer DNA end match to TRBJ2-7. CDR1 MNHNS and CDR2 SASEGT come from the germline V gene. The CDR3 runs to 15 residues. DNA of the CDR3: TGTGCCAGCAGTGAAATGGTAGGTGGGTTCTACGAGCAGTACTTC. The encoded protein is CASSEMVGGFYEQYF.

This clonotype has ten or more counts. The chain joins TRBV27 to TRBJ2-1; possibly TRBD1 for D (6 bases). The V and J ends lost 5 bases and 13 bases respectively, with 9 bases between them. Germline loops: CDR1 MNHEY, CDR2 SMNVEV (reference sequence). This CDR3 has 10 residues. CDR3 sequence (DNA): TGTGCCAGCAGTGGACAGACCCAGTTCTTC. Translating gives CASSGQTQFF.

The rearrangement links TRBV12-3 or TRBV12-4 to TRBJ1-1, with TRBD1 as a possible D gene (6 bases). Trimming took 4 bases from V and 7 from J, leaving 10 bases between them. The CDR3 is 12 residues long. CDR3 loop: CASSSPDSEAFF. As DNA, the CDR3 is TGTGCCAGCAGTTCCCCGGACAGTGAAGCTTTCTTT.

This clonotype is deemed large. J is TRBJ2-5 and V is TRBV6-1, with D possibly being TRBD1 (5 bases). The CDR3 covers 15 residues. CDR1 is MNHNS and CDR2 is SASEGT in the germline V gene. V was clipped by 0 bases and J by 0 bases, with 8 bases between them. CDR3 in DNA: TGTGCCAGCAGTGAAGCTGACAGATACCAAGAGACCCAGTACTTC. The encoded protein is CASSEADRYQETQYF.

The table lists this clonotype with many counts. This rearrangement joins TRBV7-8 to TRBJ1-4; possible D gene TRBD1, 6 bases. Germline CDR1 SGHVS, CDR2 FQNEAQ. Trimming left V 3 bases short and J 4 bases short, with 15 bases between. This CDR3 contains 16 residues. The CDR3: CASSFKQGIGNEKLFF. The CDR3 nucleotides are TGTGCCAGCAGCTTTAAACAGGGCATTGGTAATGAAAAACTGTTTTTT.

This clonotype was found once. This chain connects TRBV10-3 to TRBJ2-1; 11 bases agree with TRBD2. CDR3 length: 13 amino acids. The germline V gene encodes CDR1 ENHRY and CDR2 SYGVKD. V shed 6 bases, J shed 5 bases, and the junction held 0 bases outside the gene matches. The CDR3 DNA sequence: TGTGCCATCAGGGGACTAGCGGACAATGAGCAGTTCTTC. Residues: CAIRGLADNEQFF.

The chain carries TRBV11-2 and TRBJ2-3; 7 nucleotides line up with TRBD2. Germline-derived CDR1 and CDR2 are SGHAT and FQNNGV. The CDR3 runs 15 residues. Trimming took 3 bases from V and 1 from J; bases not matched to a gene: 4. The CDR3 bases are TGTGCCAGCAGCTTCGGTGGGGGGGGCACAGATACGCAGTATTTT. This translates into CASSFGGGGTDTQYF.

This rearrangement joins TRBV11-2 to TRBJ2-5; tentative D call: TRBD2 (6 bases). This CDR3 is 15 amino acids long. V was shortened by 1 base and J by 11 bases, with 20 bases between the two germline ends. Germline V gene lookup returns CDR1 SGHAT and CDR2 FQNNGV. The CDR3 bases are TGTGCCAGCAGCTTAGGCGGGACTTTTAACAATGAGCAGTACTTC. Encoded protein: CASSLGGTFNNEQYF.

This clonotype has more than one count but fewer than ten. The chain has TRBV7-3 and TRBJ2-7; possible D gene TRBD2, 6 bases. Between the trimmed V and J ends, which lost 5 bases and 7 bases, there was a span of 24 bases. CDR3 length equals 16 residues. Per the germline V gene, CDR1 is SGHTA and CDR2 is FQGTGA. The CDR3: CASSPLQRASLNEQYF. DNA for the CDR3: TGTGCCAGCAGCCCCCTCCAGCGGGCCTCTCTCAATGAGCAGTACTTC.

This clonotype came up a few times. This chain joins TRBV7-8 and TRBJ2-4, with D perhaps TRBD1 (6 bases). The end of the DNA fits TRBJ2-7 better, so the J call may be wrong. The CDR3 is made up of 15 amino acids. Germline V gives CDR1 SGHVS, CDR2 FQNEAQ. The CDR3 loop is CASSRGRGPFYEQYF. In DNA form, the CDR3 reads TGTGCCAGCAGCCGGGGCAGGGGACCCTTCTACGAGCAGTACTTC.

This clonotype was counted a few times. V gene TRBV6-5 combines with J gene TRBJ1-4; D may be TRBD1 (6 bases). CDR1 and CDR2 from the germline V gene are MNHEY and SVGAGI. The ends were cut back, 6 bases at V and 7 bases at J, with 15 bases in the middle. CDR3 length: 14 amino acids. CDR3 sequence reads: CASRGGGRGEKLFF. CDR3 in DNA: TGTGCCAGCAGGGGAGGGGGGCGGGGTGAAAAACTGTTTTTT.

In this sample, this clonotype is medium-sized. The chain couples TRBV7-8 to TRBJ2-7; 10 positions agree with TRBD1. With V trimmed by 3 bases and J by 3 bases, 5 bases remained unmatched. The CDR3 extends over 15 amino acids. Germline assignment: CDR1 SGHVS and CDR2 FQNEAQ. The CDR3 DNA is TGTGCCAGCAGCTTCCGACAGGGGGCGAACTACGAGCAGTACTTC. Its translation: CASSFRQGANYEQYF.